The 22 T cell receptor beta chains below were found in one sample sequenced in a study of early stage breast cancer tumors. Clones were sequenced by immunoSEQ multiplex PCR, and TCRdb holds only the in-frame ones, with some missing. The table includes some 41,000 clones, roughly 69% detected once. Specimen: blood. Every receptor here comes from a person aged 45 to 59 with breast cancer.

This clone was seen just once. The V and J genes are TRBV11-2 and TRBJ1-6; the D gene is possibly TRBD1 (6 bases). The V and J ends lost 3 bases and 10 bases respectively, with 13 bases between them. Germline loops: CDR1 SGHAT, CDR2 FQNNGV. The CDR3 consists of 14 residues. The CDR3 nucleotides read TGTGCCAGCAGCTTGGACAGTCTTGGCTCACCCCTCCACTTT. Protein sequence: CASSLDSLGSPLHF.

The V call is TRBV19, the J call TRBJ2-7; D is possibly TRBD2 (5 bases). The CDR3 totals 14 residues. Germline V CDR1 and CDR2: LNHDA, SQIVND (reference sequence). With 1 base removed from V and 5 bases from J, the gap between germline ends came to 12 bases. The CDR3 region has the DNA TGTGCCAGTAGTATAGGAGGGTTTAAAAACGAGCAGTACGTC. Translation: CASSIGGFKNEQYV.

This clone was found a few times. The chain employs TRBV11-2 and TRBJ1-2; D is unresolved. Germline lookup yields CDR1 SGHAT and CDR2 FQNNGV. V shed 1 base and J shed 8 bases, with 20 bases lying between them. CDR3 length: 16 residues. CDR3 DNA: TGTGCCAGCAGCTTAGCGGGTCTTCGGTCCACCCCGGGCTACACCTTC. Translating gives CASSLAGLRSTPGYTF.

This clone appeared a single time. The chain uses TRBV6-4 and TRBJ2-3, with D possibly matching TRBD1 (6 bases). Trimming cost V 4 bases and J 1 base, with 12 bases left between them. The CDR3 covers 15 residues. The germline V gene encodes CDR1 MRHNA and CDR2 SNTAGT. The CDR3 DNA reads as TGTGCCAGCAGTGCCAGGGGTTTGGGCACAGATACGCAGTATTTT. Translation gives CASSARGLGTDTQYF.

This clone was detected a few times. This chain joins TRBV11-3 and TRBJ2-1; 8 bases match TRBD2. The CDR3 contains 15 residues. V lost 8 bases to trimming and J lost 6 bases; unmatched junction nucleotides: 12. Germline lookup yields CDR1 SGHNT and CDR2 YENEEA. In nucleotides, the CDR3 is TGTGCCAGCCTGAAACGGGGGGGGCAAAGCAATGAGCAGTTCTTC. This encodes CASLKRGGQSNEQFF.

The chain couples TRBV7-9 to TRBJ2-3; tentative D call: TRBD2 (6 bases). CDR3 length: 16 amino acids. From germline, CDR1 is SEHNR and CDR2 FQNEAQ (reference sequence). V lost 5 bases and J 0 bases, leaving 15 bases between the germline ends. CDR3 region: CASSPGAPQSTDTQYF. DNA of the CDR3: TGTGCCAGCAGCCCGGGAGCGCCCCAAAGCACAGATACGCAGTATTTT.

The chain recombines TRBV6-1 with TRBJ2-7; 7 nucleotides line up with TRBD1. The V gene's germline CDR1 is MNHNS and CDR2 SASEGT. There are 14 residues in the CDR3. Germline trimming cut 5 bases from V and 4 bases from J; bases unmatched to any gene: 8. The CDR3 loop reads CASSRDRTLYEQYF. The CDR3 region has the DNA TGTGCCAGCAGTCGGGACAGAACCCTATACGAGCAGTACTTC.

The gene calls are TRBV2 and TRBJ1-1; 7 bases align to TRBD1. V was clipped by 11 bases and J by 1 base; unmatched bases: 10. CDR1 SNHLY and CDR2 FYNNEI come from the germline V gene. This CDR3 comprises 14 residues. Here the CDR3 reads CAPTSRTGNTEAFF. In nucleotides, the CDR3 is TGTGCCCCAACCTCTAGGACAGGGAACACTGAAGCTTTCTTT.

V gene TRBV4-3 combines with J gene TRBJ1-4; possible D gene TRBD1, 5 bases. This CDR3 spans 15 amino acids. CDR1 is LGHNA and CDR2 is YSLEER in the germline V gene. V lost 3 bases, J lost 4 bases, and 12 bases lay in between. The CDR3 DNA is TGCGCCAGCAGCCAGCGGGACGGTATTAATGAAAAACTGTTTTTT. Its translation is CASSQRDGINEKLFF.

The chain joins TRBV4-2 to TRBJ2-7; 9 bases agree with TRBD2. V was pared by 6 bases and J by 5 bases, with 11 bases of the junction left unmatched. Germline-derived CDR1 and CDR2 are LGHNA and YNFKEQ. This CDR3 region has 15 residues. DNA for the CDR3: TGTGCCAGCAGTTTCGGGCTAGCGGGAAATAACGAGCAGTACTTC. This encodes CASSFGLAGNNEQYF.

This clone was observed a few times. The chain is built from TRBV9 and TRBJ2-1; D possibly corresponds to TRBD2 (6 bases). CDR3 length: 15 residues. The ends were cut back, 4 bases at V and 4 bases at J, with 15 bases in the middle. The germline CDR1 and CDR2 sequences are SGDLS and YYNGEE. CDR3 coding DNA: TGTGCCAGCAGCCCGCGGGACTTCCCGTACAATGAGCAGTTCTTC. Translated: CASSPRDFPYNEQFF.

The CDR3 region has the DNA TGTGCCAGCAGCCGGGACAGGGGAACGGGGGGCTACACCTTC. This codes for CASSRDRGTGGYTF. This chain uses TRBV7-8 with TRBJ1-2, with TRBD1 matching over 10 bases. The junction had 8 bases not matched to a gene; V was cut back by 5 bases and J by 8 bases. CDR3 length: 14 amino acids. From germline, CDR1 is SGHVS and CDR2 FQNEAQ.

CDR3 nucleotide sequence: TGCGCCAGCAGCCCGCGGGGGGAACGCACAGATACGCAGTATTTT. Amino acid sequence: CASSPRGERTDTQYF. This rearrangement joins TRBV4-1 to TRBJ2-3, with 8 bases that match TRBD2. V lost 4 bases, J lost 1 base, and 4 bases stayed unmatched. Germline values: CDR1 MGHRA, CDR2 YSYEKL. This CDR3 contains 15 residues.

This rearrangement joins TRBV30 to TRBJ1-1; no clear D. The CDR3 is 14 amino acids. Germline lookup yields CDR1 GTSNPN and CDR2 SVGIG (reference sequence). V gave up 7 bases and J gave up 3 bases, with 18 bases separating them. The CDR3 region has the DNA TGTGCCTTCGGACGGGATCAAATCCACACTGAAGCTTTCTTT. Protein: CAFGRDQIHTEAFF. Combining the CDR3 with reference TRBV30 and TRBJ1-1 gives the whole variable domain SQTIHQWPATLVQPVGSPLSLECTVEGTSNPNLYWYRQAAGRGLQLLFYSVGIGQISSEVPQNLSASRPQDRQFILSSKKLLLSDSGFYLCAFGRDQIHTEAFFGQGTRLTVV.

The rearrangement uses TRBV5-1 and TRBJ2-5; 8 positions match TRBD2. The CDR3 extends over 16 amino acids. Germline trimming cut 1 base from V and 2 bases from J; bases unmatched to any gene: 7. CDR1 SGHRS and CDR2 YFSETQ come from the germline V gene. CDR3 bases: TGCGCCAGCAGCTTGTCACTAGCGGCCGCTCAAGAGACCCAGTACTTC. This encodes CASSLSLAAAQETQYF.

This clone was observed a few times. V gene TRBV6-4 combines with J gene TRBJ1-5, with a possible D match to TRBD1 (5 bases). Germline values: CDR1 MRHNA, CDR2 SNTAGT. The V end lost 4 bases, the J end lost 7 bases, and 20 bases lay between the germline ends. This CDR3 has 16 amino acids. CDR3 nucleotides: TGTGCCAGCAGTGCCCAGGGCTCAACATTCCCCCAGCCCCAGCATTTT. It codes for CASSAQGSTFPQPQHF.

The chain is built from TRBV19 and TRBJ2-6; possibly TRBD2 for D (6 bases). Germline CDR1 LNHDA, CDR2 SQIVND (reference sequence). Trimming cost V 10 bases and J 2 bases, with 24 bases left between them. The CDR3 covers 18 residues. The CDR3 loop reads CATSRNVGGYPGANVLTF. CDR3 bases: TGTGCCACCTCTCGAAATGTGGGGGGATACCCTGGGGCCAACGTCCTGACTTTC.

The V call is TRBV6-5, the J call TRBJ2-5; 8 positions agree with TRBD1. V lost 4 bases and J lost 6; bases outside the gene matches: 7. This CDR3 comprises 14 residues. Germline loops: CDR1 MNHEY, CDR2 SVGAGI. Here the CDR3 reads CASSFRQGLKTQYF. The CDR3 nucleotides read TGTGCCAGCAGTTTCCGACAGGGGCTAAAGACCCAGTACTTC.

V gene TRBV19 combines with J gene TRBJ2-7, with 7 bases identical to TRBD2. Germline V lookup: CDR1 LNHDA, CDR2 SQIVND (reference sequence). This CDR3 region has 13 residues. J lost 0 bases, V lost 4 bases, and 0 bases had no gene match. The CDR3, as DNA: TGTGCCAGTAGTAGCGGGAGCTCCTACGAGCAGTACTTC. Amino acid sequence: CASSSGSSYEQYF.

The V call is TRBV21-1, the J call TRBJ1-3; no DNA check was done on the table's D call, TRBD1. TRBV21-1 is shown as a pseudogene. This CDR3 is built from 17 residues. Here the CDR3 DNA reads TGTGCCAGCAGCCGCCGGGACAGGGGAATCCCTGGAAACACCATATATTTT. This sequence encodes CASSRRDRGIPGNTIYF.

The chain is built from TRBV2 and TRBJ2-5; 7 nucleotides agree with TRBD2. The CDR3 spans 11 residues. V was clipped by 7 bases and J by 5 bases; unmatched bases: 1. Germline CDR1 and CDR2: SNHLY and FYNNEI. CDR3 sequence reads: CASKLAETQYF. The DNA of the CDR3 is TGTGCCAGCAAACTAGCGGAGACCCAGTACTTC.

The chain combines TRBV29-1 with TRBJ1-1, with 8 bases lining up with TRBD1. The V and J ends lost 7 bases and 6 bases, in that order; junction bases with no gene match: 4. The CDR3 length is 11 residues. Germline assignment: CDR1 SQVTM and CDR2 ANQGSEA. In DNA, the CDR3 is TGCAGCGCAACAGGGGGGGCTGAAGCTTTCTTT. Its protein is CSATGGAEAFF. Full variable domain (remainder filled in from reference TRBV29-1 and TRBJ1-1): SAVISQKPSRDICQRGTSLTIQCQVDSQVTMMFWYRQQPGQSLTLIATANQGSEATYESGFVIDKFPISRPNLTFSTLTVSNMSPEDSSIYLCSATGGAEAFFGQGTRLTVV.